This TCR delta chain was recovered during a study of Vδ1+ human thymocytes. RNA was extracted from the cells and then reverse transcribed. Multiplex PCR used pooled V-gene forward primers and a constant-region reverse primer to amplify CDR3s. TCRdb re-called clones from the multiplex PCR reads via CATT. This sample has roughly 55,000 delta-chain clones, with roughly 15% found just once. General study points: Thymic delta-chain repertoires held approximately 20% Vdelta2 sequences and few Vdelta3, despite high sort purity. Thymic TRG and TRD repertoires appeared highly polyclonal.

Per germline, CDR1 TSWWSYY and CDR2 QGS. This CDR3 contains 17 residues. The germline V and J ends were trimmed by 2 bases and 3 bases, with 19 bases remaining between them. The sample holds a few counts of this clone. Its specificity is unknown. This receptor was obtained from a boy under two years old who had congenital heart surgery. This chain joins TRDV1 and TRDJ1; D gene uncertain. The sequenced sample was Vdelta1+ gamma-delta thymocytes from the thymus. Described subset: FACS-sorted CD3+ TCRalphabeta- TCRVdelta1+ TCRVdelta2- thymocytes. CDR3 in DNA: TGTGCTCTTGGGGAAGGAACGCCCAAGGGAACTGCCGATAAACTCATCTTT. Amino acids: CALGEGTPKGTADKLIF.